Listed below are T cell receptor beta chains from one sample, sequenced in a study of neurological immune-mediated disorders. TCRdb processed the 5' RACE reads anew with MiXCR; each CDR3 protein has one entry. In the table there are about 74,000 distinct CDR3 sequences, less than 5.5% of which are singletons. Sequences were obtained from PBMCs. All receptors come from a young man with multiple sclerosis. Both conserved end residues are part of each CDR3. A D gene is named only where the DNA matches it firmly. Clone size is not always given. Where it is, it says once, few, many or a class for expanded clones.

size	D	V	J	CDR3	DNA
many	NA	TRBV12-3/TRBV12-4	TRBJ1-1	CASSLLFWGEKGTEVMNTEAFF	TGTGCCAGCAGTCTTTTGTTCTGGGGGGAGAAGGGAACAGAAGTTATGAACACTGAAGCTTTCTTT
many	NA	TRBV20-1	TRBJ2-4	CSASPLAKNIQYF	TGCAGTGCTAGTCCCCTAGCCAAAAACATTCAGTACTTC
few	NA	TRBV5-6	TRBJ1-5	CASSLRGSDQPQNF	TGTGCCAGCAGCTTGCGAGGGTCTGATCAGCCCCAGAATTTT
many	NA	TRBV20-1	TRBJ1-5	CSARPLDRALGNQPQHF	TGCAGTGCTAGGCCCCTGGACCGCGCATTAGGCAATCAGCCCCAGCATTTT
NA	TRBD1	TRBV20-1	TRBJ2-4	CSANRGAKNIQYF	TGCAGTGCCAACAGGGGCGCCAAAAACATTCAGTACTTC
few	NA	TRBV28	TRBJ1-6	CASSQTNSPLNF	TGTGCCAGCAGTCAAACTAATTCACCCCTCAACTTT
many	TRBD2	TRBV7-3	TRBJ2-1	CASSLRGGTTLYNEQFF	TGTGCCAGCAGCTTAAGAGGAGGGACTACCCTCTACAATGAGCAGTTCTTC
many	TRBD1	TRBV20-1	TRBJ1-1	CSGRQGAVGGTEAFF	TGCAGCGGGCGACAGGGGGCCGTCGGGGGCACTGAAGCTTTCTTT
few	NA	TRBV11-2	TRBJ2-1	CASRGWGRAYNEQFF	TGTGCCAGCAGGGGCTGGGGACGGGCATACAATGAGCAGTTCTTC
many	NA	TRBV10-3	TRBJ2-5	CAISVDPKIQETQYF	TGTGCCATCAGTGTAGACCCAAAGATACAAGAGACCCAGTACTTC
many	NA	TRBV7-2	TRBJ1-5	CASSLFTNQPQHF	TGTGCCAGCAGCTTGTTTACGAATCAGCCCCAGCATTTT
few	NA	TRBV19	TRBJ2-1	CASSIPAGGNEQFF	TGTGCCAGTAGTATTCCGGCTGGGGGAAATGAGCAGTTCTTC
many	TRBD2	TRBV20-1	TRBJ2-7	CSARRLAGAYEQYF	TGCAGTGCTAGACGACTAGCGGGAGCCTACGAGCAGTACTTC
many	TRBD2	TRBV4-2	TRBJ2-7	CASSPTSDNYEQYF	TGTGCCAGCAGCCCGACTAGCGACAACTACGAGCAGTACTTC
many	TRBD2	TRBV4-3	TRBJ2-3	CASSQDLLAGFTDTQYF	TGCGCCAGCAGCCAAGATCTGCTAGCGGGTTTCACAGATACGCAGTATTTT
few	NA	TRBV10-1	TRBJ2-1	CASSRGSGAYNEQFF	TGCGCCAGCAGTCGGGGGTCCGGAGCCTACAATGAGCAGTTCTTC
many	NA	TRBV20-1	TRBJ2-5	CSAKRETQYF	TGCAGTGCTAAACGGGAGACCCAGTACTTC
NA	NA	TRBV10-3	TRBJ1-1	CAIRETNTEAFF	TGTGCCATCAGGGAAACCAACACTGAAGCTTTCTTT
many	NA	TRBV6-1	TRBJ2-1	CAIRRGGGRYNEQFF	TGTGCCATACGAAGGGGGGGAGGAAGGTACAATGAGCAGTTCTTC
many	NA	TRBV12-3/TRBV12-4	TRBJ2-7	CASSLEHGPYEQYF	TGTGCCAGCAGTTTAGAACATGGACCTTACGAGCAGTACTTC
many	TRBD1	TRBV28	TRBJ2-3	CASSEGQGIATQYF	TGTGCCAGCAGTGAGGGACAGGGGATTGCTACGCAGTATTTT
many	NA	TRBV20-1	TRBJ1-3	CSATSDRRSGNTIYF	TGCAGTGCTACCTCAGACAGGCGCTCTGGAAACACCATATATTTT
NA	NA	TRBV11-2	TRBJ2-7	CASSLAVGAYEQYF	TGTGCCAGCAGCTTAGCTGTGGGGGCCTACGAGCAGTACTTC
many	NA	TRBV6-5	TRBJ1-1	CASRYRDLNTEAFF	TGTGCCAGCCGCTACAGGGATTTGAACACTGAAGCTTTCTTT
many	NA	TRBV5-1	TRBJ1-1	CASSLAVPGTEAFF	TGCGCCAGCAGCTTGGCCGTCCCGGGCACTGAAGCTTTCTTT
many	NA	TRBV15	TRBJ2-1	CATSRDRGEQFF	TGTGCCACCAGCAGAGATCGAGGTGAGCAGTTCTTC
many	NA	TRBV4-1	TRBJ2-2	CASSQAGGGELFF	TGCGCCAGCAGCCAAGCCGGGGGCGGGGAGCTGTTTTTT
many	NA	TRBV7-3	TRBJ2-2	CASSLTTSVGVNTGELFF	TGTGCCAGCAGCTTAACAACTTCAGTAGGGGTTAACACCGGGGAGCTGTTTTTT
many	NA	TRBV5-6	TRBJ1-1	CASSSSLVRINTEAFF	TGTGCCAGCAGCTCATCACTGGTCCGGATTAACACTGAAGCTTTCTTT
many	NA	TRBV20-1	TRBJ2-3	CSARDPYSTVARADTQYF	TGCAGTGCTAGAGATCCTTATTCCACAGTGGCACGCGCAGATACGCAGTATTTT
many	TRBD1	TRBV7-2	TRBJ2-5	CASSRRTGVETQYF	TGTGCCAGCAGCCGGAGGACAGGGGTAGAGACCCAGTACTTC
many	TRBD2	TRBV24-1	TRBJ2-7	CATPRTSGSTYEQYF	TGTGCCACCCCCCGGACTAGCGGGAGCACCTACGAGCAGTACTTC
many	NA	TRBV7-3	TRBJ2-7	CASSSDSGGEQYF	TGTGCCAGCAGCTCGGACTCCGGGGGCGAGCAGTACTTC
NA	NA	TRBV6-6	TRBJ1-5	CASRRALGQPQHF	TGTGCCAGCAGGCGAGCCCTCGGGCAGCCCCAGCATTTT
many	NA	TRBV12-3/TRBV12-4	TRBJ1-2	CASSYTGNGYTF	TGTGCCAGCAGTTATACAGGGAACGGCTACACCTTC
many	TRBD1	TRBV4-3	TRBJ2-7	CASSQDRAYEQYF	TGCGCCAGCAGCCAGGACAGGGCCTACGAGCAGTACTTC
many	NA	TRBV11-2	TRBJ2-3	CASSLNRVSDTQYF	TGTGCCAGCAGCTTAAACAGGGTCTCAGATACGCAGTATTTT
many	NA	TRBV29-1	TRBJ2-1	CSATGFYNEQFF	TGCAGCGCTACCGGGTTTTACAATGAGCAGTTCTTC
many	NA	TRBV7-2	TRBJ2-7	CASSLGDEQYF	TGTGCCAGCAGCTTAGGGGACGAGCAGTACTTC
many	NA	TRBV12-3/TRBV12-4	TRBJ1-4	CASSGKTGGYEKLFF	TGTGCCAGCAGTGGGAAGACAGGAGGATATGAAAAACTGTTTTTT
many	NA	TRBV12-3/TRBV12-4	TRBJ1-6	CASSFLAGISNSPLHF	NA